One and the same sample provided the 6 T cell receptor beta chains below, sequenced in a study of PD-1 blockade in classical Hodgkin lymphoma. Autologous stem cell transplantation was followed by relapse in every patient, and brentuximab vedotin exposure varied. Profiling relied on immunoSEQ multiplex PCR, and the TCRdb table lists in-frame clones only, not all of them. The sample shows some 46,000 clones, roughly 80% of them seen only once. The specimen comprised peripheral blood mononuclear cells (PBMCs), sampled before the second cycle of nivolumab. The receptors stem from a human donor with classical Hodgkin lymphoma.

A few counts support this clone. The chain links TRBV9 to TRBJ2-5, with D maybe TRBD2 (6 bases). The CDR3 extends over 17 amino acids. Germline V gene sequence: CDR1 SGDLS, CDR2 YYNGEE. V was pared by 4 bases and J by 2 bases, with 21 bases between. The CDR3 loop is CASSPKDRLVEQETQYF. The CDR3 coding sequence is TGTGCCAGCAGCCCCAAGGACCGACTAGTCGAACAAGAGACCCAGTACTTC.

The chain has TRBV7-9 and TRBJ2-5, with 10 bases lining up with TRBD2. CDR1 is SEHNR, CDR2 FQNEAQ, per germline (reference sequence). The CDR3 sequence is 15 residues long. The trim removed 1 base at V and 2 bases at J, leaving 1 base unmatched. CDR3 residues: CASSLGTSGQETQYF. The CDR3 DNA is TGTGCCAGCAGCTTAGGGACTAGCGGACAAGAGACCCAGTACTTC.

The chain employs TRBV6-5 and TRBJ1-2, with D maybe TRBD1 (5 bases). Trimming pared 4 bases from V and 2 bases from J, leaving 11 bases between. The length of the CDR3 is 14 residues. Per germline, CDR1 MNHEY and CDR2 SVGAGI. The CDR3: CASSSPGPNYGYTF. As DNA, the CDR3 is TGTGCCAGCAGTTCGCCGGGACCCAACTATGGCTACACCTTC.

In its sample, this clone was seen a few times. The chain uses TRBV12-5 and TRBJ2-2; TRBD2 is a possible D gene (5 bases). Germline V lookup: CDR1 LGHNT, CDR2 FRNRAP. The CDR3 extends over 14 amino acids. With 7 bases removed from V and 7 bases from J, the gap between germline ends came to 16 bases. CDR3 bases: TGTGCTAGTGTCAACTATCACGAGGGCGGGGAGCTGTTTTTT. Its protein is CASVNYHEGGELFF.

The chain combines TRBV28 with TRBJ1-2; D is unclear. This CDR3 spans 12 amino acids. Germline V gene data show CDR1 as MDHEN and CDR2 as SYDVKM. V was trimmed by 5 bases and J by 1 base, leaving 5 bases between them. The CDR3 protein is CASSVLNYGYTF. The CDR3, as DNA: TGTGCCAGCAGTGTTCTTAACTATGGCTACACCTTC.

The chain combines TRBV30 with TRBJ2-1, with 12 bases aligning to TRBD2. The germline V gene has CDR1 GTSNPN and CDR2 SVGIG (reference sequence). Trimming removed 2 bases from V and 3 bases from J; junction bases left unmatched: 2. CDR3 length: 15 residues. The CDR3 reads CAWSPGLAGYNEQFF. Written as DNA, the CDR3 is TGTGCCTGGAGTCCGGGACTAGCGGGCTACAATGAGCAGTTCTTC.